These 26 T cell receptor beta chains were all obtained from the same sample, sequenced in a study of shared clonotypes between healthy human individuals. The naive CD8 subset, CD45RO-negative cells positively selected for CCR7, excluded terminally differentiated effector memory CD45RA+ cells. Data came from immunoSEQ multiplex PCR; TCRdb stores just in-frame clones and leaves some out. This sample has some 1,900,000 clones; approximately 95% occur once, and the top ten carry under 1.5%. The sequenced sample was naive CD8+ T cells sorted from blood. These receptors were collected from a man between 18 and 35 years old in good health.

The chain is built from TRBV4-3 and TRBJ2-3, with 7 bases aligning to TRBD2. The V segment lost 3 bases and the J segment 3 bases; nucleotides outside the gene matches: 12. The V gene's germline CDR1 is LGHNA and CDR2 YSLEER. The CDR3 has 17 residues. The CDR3 protein is CASSQISLGRETDTQYF. CDR3 nucleotide sequence: TGCGCCAGCAGCCAGATCTCCCTCGGGCGGGAGACAGATACGCAGTATTTT.

V and J are TRBV12-5 and TRBJ2-7; 7 bases map to TRBD1. The CDR3 contains 14 residues. The germline CDR1 and CDR2 sequences are LGHNT and FRNRAP. V lost 8 bases, J lost 2 bases, and 9 bases stayed unmatched. The CDR3 protein is CASTPPGTAYEQYF. The CDR3, as DNA: TGTGCTAGTACCCCCCCCGGGACAGCCTACGAGCAGTACTTC.

About this clone: The junction departs from germline at one end; a sequencing error may be responsible. The rearrangement uses TRBV7-7 and TRBJ2-7; D may be TRBD1 (6 bases). Germline CDR1 is SSHAT and CDR2 is FNYEAQ (reference sequence). This CDR3 spans 13 amino acids. The CDR3 coding sequence is TGTGCTAGCAGCACTCTCCCAGGGGACGAGCAGTACTTC. It is translated as CASSTLPGDEQYF.

The V gene is TRBV9, the J gene TRBJ2-2, with 10 bases identical to TRBD2. This CDR3 comprises 17 residues. CDR1 is SGDLS, CDR2 YYNGEE, per germline. J lost 5 bases, V lost 3 bases, and 10 bases had no gene match. The CDR3 spells CASSAPLAGGGTGELFF. The CDR3 nucleotides are TGTGCCAGCAGCGCCCCGTTAGCGGGGGGAGGTACCGGGGAGCTGTTTTTT.

V is TRBV6-5 and J is TRBJ2-5; D call uncertain. CDR1 is MNHEY, CDR2 SVGAGI, per germline. This CDR3 has 13 amino acids. V lost 4 bases, J lost 5 bases, and 11 bases lay in between. CDR3 protein: CASSLPLGETQYF. The CDR3 nucleotides are TGTGCCAGCAGTTTGCCCTTGGGGGAGACCCAGTACTTC.

This chain connects TRBV27 to TRBJ2-3; the D gene could be TRBD1 or TRBD2 (5 bases each). The CDR3 spans 13 residues. The V gene lost 6 bases and the J gene lost 4 bases, with 11 bases spanning the gap. Germline values: CDR1 MNHEY, CDR2 SMNVEV (reference sequence). The CDR3 nucleotides are TGTGCCAGCAGCCCGTGGGGACCAGATACGCAGTATTTT. It translates to CASSPWGPDTQYF.

This chain links TRBV5-1 with TRBJ2-7; D is perhaps TRBD1 (5 bases). The length of the CDR3 is 16 residues. Germline V gene data show CDR1 as SGHRS and CDR2 as YFSETQ. Trimming pared 2 bases from V and 0 bases from J, leaving 15 bases between. This chain's CDR3 is CASSFGMGGASYEQYF. The CDR3 bases are TGCGCCAGCAGCTTTGGTATGGGTGGGGCCTCCTACGAGCAGTACTTC.

This clone came up a few times. CDR3 protein: CSVEWGIYGYTF. The CDR3 coding sequence is TGCAGCGTTGAATGGGGAATATATGGCTACACCTTC. The rearrangement joins TRBV29-1 to TRBJ1-2; D not resolved. This CDR3 contains 12 residues. With 2 bases removed from V and 5 bases from J, the gap between germline ends came to 9 bases. Germline V gene sequence: CDR1 SQVTM, CDR2 ANQGSEA.

This chain joins TRBV7-9 and TRBJ1-1; D possibly corresponds to TRBD1 (5 bases). The V end lost 0 bases, the J end lost 4 bases, and 15 bases lay between the germline ends. The CDR3 contains 16 residues. Germline assignment: CDR1 SEHNR and CDR2 FQNEAQ (reference sequence). CDR3: CASSLAGWGRATEAFF. The CDR3 nucleotides read TGTGCCAGCAGCTTAGCAGGATGGGGGAGGGCCACTGAAGCTTTCTTT.

V is TRBV4-1 and J is TRBJ1-6, with 9 bases lining up with TRBD1. The germline V gene has CDR1 MGHRA and CDR2 YSYEKL. The CDR3 covers 16 residues. V was pared by 4 bases and J by 9 bases, with 10 bases of the junction left unmatched. DNA for the CDR3: TGCGCCAGCAGCCTCCGGGACAGGGACCAGTTTTCACCCCTCCACTTT. It codes for CASSLRDRDQFSPLHF.

This clone was counted between two and nine times. V gene TRBV19 combines with J gene TRBJ2-7, with 7 bases aligning to TRBD1. Per the germline V gene, CDR1 is LNHDA and CDR2 is SQIVND (reference sequence). The CDR3 consists of 13 residues. V lost 3 bases, J lost 3 bases, and 2 bases stayed unmatched. Here the CDR3 reads CASSITGDYEQYF. CDR3 sequence (DNA): TGTGCCAGTAGTATCACAGGGGACTACGAGCAGTACTTC.

Points on this clone: Different DNA sequences within this sample yield the same CDR3. The rearrangement uses TRBV7-2 and TRBJ2-1; D not resolved. CDR1 and CDR2 (germline): SGHTA, FQGNSA. With 2 bases removed from V and 7 bases from J, the gap between germline ends came to 3 bases. The length of the CDR3 is 11 residues. CDR3 sequence: CASSLINEQFF. CDR3 nucleotides: TGTGCCAGCAGCTTAATTAATGAGCAGTTCTTC.

This clone has just one count. The rearrangement links TRBV29-1 to TRBJ2-3; the D is unclear. V was shortened by 1 base and J by 0 bases, with 17 bases between the two germline ends. CDR1 and CDR2 from the germline V gene are SQVTM and ANQGSEA. The CDR3 is 17 residues long. CDR3 sequence: CSVEVASRSPSTDTQYF. CDR3 DNA sequence: TGCAGCGTTGAAGTGGCCAGCAGAAGCCCAAGCACAGATACGCAGTATTTT.

V gene TRBV5-6 combines with J gene TRBJ2-7, with D uncertain. The CDR3 consists of 15 residues. V was clipped by 3 bases and J by 1 base, with 14 bases between them. Germline CDR1 SGHDT, CDR2 YYEEEE. This chain's CDR3 is CASSSRFDRSYEQYF. CDR3 DNA: TGTGCCAGCAGCTCGCGGTTTGACCGTTCCTACGAGCAGTACTTC.

V and J are TRBV9 and TRBJ2-2; the D gene could be TRBD1 or TRBD2 (5 bases each). CDR3 length: 16 amino acids. Trimming removed 4 bases at V and 0 bases at J, with 13 bases between. Germline-derived CDR1 and CDR2 are SGDLS and YYNGEE. The CDR3 sequence: CASSHTGTANTGELFF. The CDR3 DNA is TGTGCCAGCAGCCACACCGGGACCGCGAACACCGGGGAGCTGTTTTTT.

This clone is a singleton in its sample. The sample has other DNA sequences that encode this CDR3 too. The V call is TRBV9, the J call TRBJ2-1, with D unresolved. This CDR3 contains 14 residues. Germline loops: CDR1 SGDLS, CDR2 YYNGEE. The V end lost 0 bases, the J end lost 4 bases, and 8 bases lay between the germline ends. The CDR3 DNA sequence: TGTGCCAGCAGCGTAGGTGGCAGGTACAATGAGCAGTTCTTC. As protein: CASSVGGRYNEQFF.

The chain joins TRBV9 to TRBJ2-1; 8 nucleotides align to TRBD2. Germline CDR1 and CDR2: SGDLS and YYNGEE. Trimming removed 2 bases from V and 4 bases from J; junction bases left unmatched: 8. The CDR3 totals 16 residues. CDR3 DNA sequence: TGTGCCAGCAGCGTCGCTGTAGCGGGGACTTACAATGAGCAGTTCTTC. Amino acid sequence: CASSVAVAGTYNEQFF.

Remarks on this clone: At the DNA level, this CDR3 is encoded by other sequences in the same sample as well. The V gene is TRBV4-1, the J gene TRBJ2-1, with D tentatively TRBD2 (6 bases). Germline CDR1 and CDR2: MGHRA and YSYEKL. The CDR3 extends over 14 amino acids. Trimming shortened V by 6 bases and J by 0 bases, and 9 bases separated the two germline ends. As DNA, the CDR3 is TGCGCCAGCAGAGCGGGCAGCTCCTACAATGAGCAGTTCTTC. Residues: CASRAGSSYNEQFF.

This clone was seen more than once but under ten times. The chain recombines TRBV30 with TRBJ1-3; no clear D. V was cut by 1 base and J by 4 bases, with 5 bases left in between. Germline V CDR1 and CDR2: GTSNPN, SVGIG (reference sequence). CDR3 size: 12 residues. CDR3: CAWSAGGNTIYF. The CDR3 nucleotides are TGTGCCTGGAGTGCTGGGGGAAACACCATATATTTT.

The chain uses TRBV7-9 and TRBJ2-3, with 10 bases aligning to TRBD1. CDR1 is SEHNR, CDR2 FQNEAQ, per germline (reference sequence). The CDR3 is 16 amino acids. The V and J ends lost 2 bases and 4 bases, in that order; junction bases with no gene match: 6. Written as DNA, the CDR3 is TGTGCCAGCAGCTTATCGGCCGGGACAGGGGCAGATACGCAGTATTTT. It yields the protein CASSLSAGTGADTQYF.

The chain carries TRBV13 and TRBJ2-5; 12 bases map to TRBD2. Per the germline V gene, CDR1 is PRHDT and CDR2 is FYEKMQ (reference sequence). The ends lost 5 bases at V and 3 bases at J; junction bases unmatched: 13. The CDR3 covers 18 residues. The CDR3 protein is CASSGPTSGGHREETQYF. The CDR3 nucleotides read TGTGCCAGCAGCGGCCCGACTAGCGGGGGTCATCGAGAAGAGACCCAGTACTTC.

The chain couples TRBV7-9 to TRBJ2-7; TRBD1 agrees at 8 bases. This CDR3 is 15 amino acids long. Trimming took 1 base from V and 3 from J; bases not matched to a gene: 5. Germline V CDR1 and CDR2: SEHNR, FQNEAQ (reference sequence). The CDR3 DNA reads as TGTGCCAGCAGCTTAGAAGGACAGGGAGTCTACGAGCAGTACTTC. It is translated as CASSLEGQGVYEQYF.

This chain links TRBV29-1 with TRBJ2-7; 10 nucleotides align to TRBD1. Looked up from germline, CDR1 is SQVTM and CDR2 is ANQGSEA. CDR3 size: 13 residues. Germline trimming cut 7 bases from V and 6 bases from J; bases unmatched to any gene: 9. The DNA for the CDR3 is TGCAGCGCTCGACCGGGACAGGGGCCCGAGCAGTACTTC. Translation: CSARPGQGPEQYF.

V and J are TRBV9 and TRBJ2-2; a possible D gene is TRBD1 (6 bases). Trimming removed 3 bases from V and 2 bases from J, with 11 bases in between. The CDR3 loop spans 15 amino acids. Per germline, CDR1 SGDLS and CDR2 YYNGEE. As DNA, the CDR3 is TGTGCCAGCAGCGGGGGGACACCTAACACCGGGGAGCTGTTTTTT. This sequence encodes CASSGGTPNTGELFF.

Details on this clone: One junction end does not reproduce the germline sequence, and a read error may be involved. J is TRBJ2-1 and V is TRBV7-9; 11 nucleotides match TRBD2. CDR3 length: 15 residues. The V gene's germline CDR1 is SEHNR and CDR2 FQNEAQ (reference sequence). CDR3 in amino acids: CASSVASGRSVEQFF. The CDR3 nucleotides read TGTGCCAGCAGCGTAGCTAGCGGGAGGTCGGTTGAGCAGTTCTTC.

The chain combines TRBV15 with TRBJ2-1; the match to TRBD2 covers 9 bases. CDR3 size: 17 residues. The trim removed 0 bases at V and 10 bases at J, leaving 13 bases unmatched. Germline V gives CDR1 LNHNV, CDR2 YYDKDF (reference sequence). Written as DNA, the CDR3 is TGTGCCACCAGCAGAGATCTCGGCATAGCGGGGGTAAGGGAGCAGTTCTTC. This sequence encodes CATSRDLGIAGVREQFF.